These T cell receptor beta chains were read from a single sample in a study of cytomegalovirus exposure and HLA in healthy donors. Profiling relied on immunoSEQ multiplex PCR, and the TCRdb table lists in-frame clones only, not all of them. The sample lists under 140,000 clones; around three quarters were seen once. What was sequenced was PBMCs. These receptors were collected from a woman aged 25-40 years in good health and CMV-seronegative. Both conserved end residues are part of each CDR3. A D gene is named only where the DNA matches it firmly. Rows give clone size only sometimes, using once, few, many, or a class for an expanded clone.

v_call: TRBV7-9; clone_size: .; j_call: TRBJ1-1; d_call: .; cdr3_nt: TGTGCCAGCAGCTTATTATCCCCGAACACTGAAGCTTTCTTT; cdr3_aa: CASSLLSPNTEAFF
v_call: TRBV4-1; clone_size: .; j_call: TRBJ1-4; d_call: .; cdr3_nt: TGCGCCAGCAGCCAAGAGCGGGCAACTAATGAAAAACTGTTTTTT; cdr3_aa: CASSQERATNEKLFF
v_call: TRBV6-5; clone_size: .; j_call: TRBJ1-1; d_call: .; cdr3_nt: TGTGCCAGCAGGGACACAGGGAACACTGAAGCTTTCTTT; cdr3_aa: CASRDTGNTEAFF
v_call: TRBV11-2; clone_size: .; j_call: TRBJ1-1; d_call: .; cdr3_nt: TGTGCCAGCACCACTAGGGTCGCAATGAACACTGAAGCTTTCTTT; cdr3_aa: CASTTRVAMNTEAFF
v_call: TRBV15; clone_size: .; j_call: TRBJ1-2; d_call: .; cdr3_nt: TGTGCCACCAGCAGAGATCCCGCGGCTAACTATGGCTACACCTTC; cdr3_aa: CATSRDPAANYGYTF
v_call: TRBV5-6; clone_size: .; j_call: TRBJ2-7; d_call: TRBD1; cdr3_nt: TGTGCCAGCAGCCCGACGGGACAGGCGACCTACGAGCAGTACTTC; cdr3_aa: CASSPTGQATYEQYF
v_call: TRBV5-1; clone_size: .; j_call: TRBJ2-5; d_call: .; cdr3_nt: TGCGCCAGCAGCTTGACTAGCCTGTTAGAGACCCAGTACTTC; cdr3_aa: CASSLTSLLETQYF
v_call: TRBV6-4; clone_size: few; j_call: TRBJ2-1; d_call: TRBD2; cdr3_nt: TGTGCCAGCAGTAGAGCGGGGGGGAGCTCCTACAATGAGCAGTTCTTC; cdr3_aa: CASSRAGGSSYNEQFF
v_call: TRBV19; clone_size: .; j_call: TRBJ2-4; d_call: TRBD2; cdr3_nt: TGTGCCAGTAGTATGGGTCGAGCGGGAGGATTTTCCCCCAAAAACATTCAGTACTTC; cdr3_aa: CASSMGRAGGFSPKNIQYF
v_call: TRBV4-2; clone_size: .; j_call: TRBJ1-1; d_call: .; cdr3_nt: TGTGCCAGCAGCCAAGCTCTGCGGACTGAAGCTTTCTTT; cdr3_aa: CASSQALRTEAFF
v_call: TRBV15; clone_size: .; j_call: TRBJ1-1; d_call: .; cdr3_nt: TGTGCCACCAGCAGAGATGTGCGGGACACTGAAGCTTTCTTT; cdr3_aa: CATSRDVRDTEAFF
v_call: TRBV5-4; clone_size: once; j_call: TRBJ2-2; d_call: TRBD1; cdr3_nt: TGTGCCAGCAGAATACAGGGGATCGACACCGGGGAGCTGTTTTTT; cdr3_aa: CASRIQGIDTGELFF
v_call: TRBV7-2; clone_size: .; j_call: TRBJ1-4; d_call: .; cdr3_nt: TGTGCCAGCAGCCCGCCGGGGATGGGGGGTGAAAAACTGTTTTTT; cdr3_aa: CASSPPGMGGEKLFF
v_call: TRBV21-1; clone_size: .; j_call: TRBJ2-1; d_call: .; cdr3_nt: TGTGCCAGCAGCACCAGGGGCTCCTACAATGAGCAGTTCTTC; cdr3_aa: CASSTRGSYNEQFF
v_call: TRBV5-1; clone_size: .; j_call: TRBJ2-7; d_call: .; cdr3_nt: TGCGCCAGCAGCCGACAGGACGGCTCCTACGAGCAGTACTTC; cdr3_aa: CASSRQDGSYEQYF
v_call: TRBV6-5; clone_size: .; j_call: TRBJ1-6; d_call: TRBD1; cdr3_nt: TGTGCCAGCAGCTCGGGACAGGGCCATAATTCACCCCTCCACTTT; cdr3_aa: CASSSGQGHNSPLHF
v_call: TRBV6-6; clone_size: .; j_call: TRBJ1-1; d_call: TRBD1; cdr3_nt: TGTGCCAGCAGTACCACAGGGGGCATAGTTGAAGCTTTCTTT; cdr3_aa: CASSTTGGIVEAFF
v_call: TRBV4-1; clone_size: .; j_call: TRBJ2-5; d_call: TRBD2; cdr3_nt: TGCGCCAGCAGCCAAGGACCTAGCGGGGGGGCCTCGGAGACCCAGTACTTC; cdr3_aa: CASSQGPSGGASETQYF
v_call: TRBV14; clone_size: .; j_call: TRBJ1-2; d_call: .; cdr3_nt: TGTGCCAGCAGCCAGGGGTGGGGCGGCTACACCTTC; cdr3_aa: CASSQGWGGYTF
v_call: TRBV7-9; clone_size: .; j_call: TRBJ1-2; d_call: .; cdr3_nt: TGTGCCAGCAGCCTACAGGGAGCCTATGGCTACACCTTC; cdr3_aa: CASSLQGAYGYTF
v_call: TRBV9; clone_size: .; j_call: TRBJ1-2; d_call: TRBD1; cdr3_nt: TGTGCCAGCAGCCCAGTCCTTGGGCAGGGGGCGCCGGGCTACACCTTC; cdr3_aa: CASSPVLGQGAPGYTF
v_call: TRBV4-3; clone_size: .; j_call: TRBJ1-5; d_call: .; cdr3_nt: TGCGCCAGCAGCCAAGATGATACTGGCAATCAGCCCCAGCATTTT; cdr3_aa: CASSQDDTGNQPQHF
v_call: TRBV18; clone_size: .; j_call: TRBJ2-7; d_call: .; cdr3_nt: TGTGCCAGCTCACCCTCGGACAGAACCTTATACGAGCAGTACTTC; cdr3_aa: CASSPSDRTLYEQYF
v_call: TRBV4-3; clone_size: .; j_call: TRBJ2-7; d_call: TRBD1; cdr3_nt: TGCGCCAGCAGCCAGGCTCGGACAGGGGGCCTAGCCTACGAGCAGTACTTC; cdr3_aa: CASSQARTGGLAYEQYF
v_call: TRBV27; clone_size: few; j_call: TRBJ1-1; d_call: TRBD1; cdr3_nt: TGTGCCAGCAGTTTAGTAGGGCGCAGGGGGCTGAGGTATCAGGGGGACATTGAAGCTTTCTTT; cdr3_aa: CASSLVGRRGLRYQGDIEAFF
v_call: TRBV5-4; clone_size: few; j_call: TRBJ1-2; d_call: .; cdr3_nt: TGTGCCAGCAGCTTTGGGAAAGCGGCGGAGGGCAACTATGGCTACACCTTC; cdr3_aa: CASSFGKAAEGNYGYTF
v_call: TRBV7-8; clone_size: .; j_call: TRBJ2-5; d_call: .; cdr3_nt: TGTGCCAGCAGACAAGGGAGAACGCCGGAGACCCAGTACTTC; cdr3_aa: CASRQGRTPETQYF
v_call: TRBV28; clone_size: .; j_call: TRBJ2-7; d_call: TRBD1; cdr3_nt: TGTGCCAGCAGTTTCCTGGACAGGGAATACGAGCAGTACTTC; cdr3_aa: CASSFLDREYEQYF
v_call: TRBV5-4; clone_size: .; j_call: TRBJ1-2; d_call: TRBD1; cdr3_nt: TGTGCCAGCAGCTCGTGGGGGACAGGACTCTACACCTTC; cdr3_aa: CASSSWGTGLYTF
v_call: TRBV9; clone_size: once; j_call: TRBJ1-3; d_call: .; cdr3_nt: TGTGCCAGCAGCGTAGCTACAGGGACTGGAAACACCATATATTTT; cdr3_aa: CASSVATGTGNTIYF
v_call: TRBV29-1; clone_size: .; j_call: TRBJ1-3; d_call: TRBD1; cdr3_nt: TGCAGCGTTGAAGATCCGGGACAGGGATACACCATATATTTT; cdr3_aa: CSVEDPGQGYTIYF
v_call: TRBV9; clone_size: .; j_call: TRBJ2-1; d_call: .; cdr3_nt: TGTGCCAGCAGCGTAGGCAGTAATGAGCAGTTCTTC; cdr3_aa: CASSVGSNEQFF
v_call: TRBV6-5; clone_size: .; j_call: TRBJ1-4; d_call: .; cdr3_nt: TGTGCCAGCAGTTACTCGCCGGGTGAAAAACTGTTTTTT; cdr3_aa: CASSYSPGEKLFF
v_call: TRBV2; clone_size: .; j_call: TRBJ2-7; d_call: TRBD2; cdr3_nt: TGTGCCAGCAGTGAAGGGGGCGGGAGTCCCTACGAGCAGTACTTC; cdr3_aa: CASSEGGGSPYEQYF
v_call: TRBV9; clone_size: .; j_call: TRBJ2-3; d_call: .; cdr3_nt: TGTGCCAGCAGCGTAGCCCGGGCAGATACGCAGTATTTT; cdr3_aa: CASSVARADTQYF
v_call: TRBV7-8; clone_size: .; j_call: TRBJ2-7; d_call: .; cdr3_nt: TGTGCCAGCAGCCCCAAGAGACAGCATCTCTACGAGCAGTACTTC; cdr3_aa: CASSPKRQHLYEQYF
v_call: TRBV10-1; clone_size: .; j_call: TRBJ1-4; d_call: .; cdr3_nt: TGCGCCAGCAGATCGGTTGCAACTAATGAAAAACTGTTTTTT; cdr3_aa: CASRSVATNEKLFF
v_call: TRBV19; clone_size: .; j_call: TRBJ2-2; d_call: .; cdr3_nt: TGTGCCAGTAAACGCGGGTCGGTCGGGGGGCGCGAGTCCGGGGAGCTGTTTTTT; cdr3_aa: CASKRGSVGGRESGELFF
v_call: TRBV28; clone_size: .; j_call: TRBJ2-3; d_call: TRBD2; cdr3_nt: TGTGCCAGCCAACGCTTAGCGGGAACTGGTGGAGATACGCAGTATTTT; cdr3_aa: CASQRLAGTGGDTQYF
v_call: TRBV28; clone_size: .; j_call: TRBJ2-3; d_call: .; cdr3_nt: TGTGCCAGCAGTCCACTAATAGCAGGAGGCGATACGCAGTATTTT; cdr3_aa: CASSPLIAGGDTQYF
v_call: TRBV30; clone_size: .; j_call: TRBJ2-3; d_call: .; cdr3_nt: TGTGCCTGGAGTGTGTCTAGTATGAGCACAGATACGCAGTATTTT; cdr3_aa: CAWSVSSMSTDTQYF
v_call: TRBV28; clone_size: .; j_call: TRBJ2-5; d_call: TRBD2; cdr3_nt: TGTGCCAGCAGCCTAAGTGTATGGGGGGGGCAAGAGACCCAGTACTTC; cdr3_aa: CASSLSVWGGQETQYF
v_call: TRBV7-2; clone_size: .; j_call: TRBJ1-2; d_call: .; cdr3_nt: TGTGCCAGCAGCTTAGGACAGATCTATGGCTACACCTTC; cdr3_aa: CASSLGQIYGYTF
v_call: TRBV21-1; clone_size: once; j_call: TRBJ1-5; d_call: .; cdr3_nt: TGTGCCAGCAGCAAACGCCCTGGGACAGGGCCGAGCAATCAGCCCCAGCATTTT; cdr3_aa: CASSKRPGTGPSNQPQHF